Sequencing of this TCR beta chain was carried out in a study of regulatory T cells in long-lasting Graves disease. General observations from the study: Persistent Graves' patients showed less TCR diversity than newly diagnosed ones.

Time point: newly diagnosed GD, antithyroid drugs for less than 3 months. Extracted RNA from PBMCs served as the source of the TCR library. Investigators report Graves' disease was diagnosed under American Thyroid Association guidelines. Building the TCR beta libraries relied on iRepertoire HTBI primers, and CDR3 regions underwent Arm-PCR. TCRdb independently ran MiXCR on the multiplex PCR reads; one entry per CDR3 protein. The data show roughly 520,000 distinct CDR3 sequences, with about 12% seen just once and 8% to 10% held by the top ten. In regard to this clonotype: Its target is not known.

This sample was shared with a second study, whose subject was T cells in Graves' hyperthyroidism and ophthalmopathy.

This sample comprised peripheral blood mononuclear cells (PBMCs), obtained at new diagnosis, from a patient treated with antithyroid drugs. The sequence was obtained from a woman in her twenties or thirties with Graves disease.

The CDR3 sequence: CSGGRFYNEQFF. Written as DNA, the CDR3 is TGCAGCGGTGGACGATTTTACAATGAGCAGTTCTTC. The rearrangement uses TRBV29-1 and TRBJ2-1; the D is unclear. CDR3 length equals 12 residues. V was trimmed by 7 bases and J by 4 bases, leaving 11 bases between them. Germline V lookup: CDR1 SQVTM, CDR2 ANQGSEA.